Listed here are 6 T cell receptor beta chains from one sample, sequenced in a study of tumor-infiltrating lymphocytes in oesophageal squamous cell carcinoma. TCRdb processed the PCR reads anew with MiXCR; each CDR3 protein has one entry. The table records 9,500 to 11,000 distinct CDR3 sequences, under 70% of them present only once. Sequencing was performed on esophageal tumor tissue. Every receptor here comes from a female donor with esophageal squamous cell carcinoma.

This chain uses TRBV6-9 with TRBJ1-6; 10 nucleotides align to TRBD1. V lost 6 bases and J lost 8; bases outside the gene matches: 7. The CDR3 contains 15 residues. CDR1 and CDR2 from the germline V gene are MNHGY and SVAAGI. CDR3 in DNA: TGTGCCAGCAGGGCCGGGACAGGGGAGGATTCACCCCTCCACTTT. It specifies CASRAGTGEDSPLHF.

Written as DNA, the CDR3 is TGTGCCAGCAGCTTACAGGGACAAATCTACAATGAGCAGTTCTTC. Translating it yields CASSLQGQIYNEQFF. The rearrangement joins TRBV11-1 to TRBJ2-1; perhaps TRBD1 as D (6 bases). This CDR3 contains 15 residues. Between the trimmed V and J ends, which lost 2 bases and 3 bases, there was a span of 11 bases. From germline, CDR1 is SGHAT and CDR2 FQDESV (reference sequence).

This chain joins TRBV7-9 and TRBJ2-5, with D maybe TRBD2 (5 bases). The closer fit of TRBJ2-7 to the DNA end suggests the J call may be wrong. This CDR3 contains 12 residues. Per the germline V gene, CDR1 is SEHNR and CDR2 is FQNEAQ (reference sequence). This CDR3 reads CASSRQRNEQYF. Here the CDR3 DNA reads TGTGCCAGCAGCCGTCAGCGGAACGAGCAGTACTTC.

In this sample, this clonotype turned up a few times. The chain links TRBV5-4 to TRBJ2-3; 12 nucleotides match TRBD2. CDR3 length equals 15 residues. V shed 1 base and J 7 bases; nucleotides not matched to a gene: 4. CDR1 SGHNT and CDR2 YYREEE come from the germline V gene (reference sequence). This CDR3 reads CASSLRTSGIYTQYF. The CDR3 DNA sequence: TGTGCCAGCAGCTTGAGGACTAGCGGGATTTATACGCAGTATTTT. Filled out from reference TRBV5-4 and TRBJ2-3, the complete variable domain reads ETGVTQSPTHLIKTRGQQVTLRCSSQSGHNTVSWYQQALGQGPQFIFQYYREEENGRGNFPPRFSGLQFPNYSSELNVNALELDDSALYLCASSLRTSGIYTQYFGPGTRLTVL.

This clonotype is labeled medium-sized (0.01 to 0.1%). The chain couples TRBV6-1 to TRBJ2-1; D uncertain. The V end was cut by 3 bases, the J end by 0 bases, with 9 bases between. CDR3 length equals 15 residues. Germline V CDR1 and CDR2: MNHNS, SASEGT. The CDR3 region has the DNA TGTGCCAGCAGTGAGGGCCCGAGCTCCTACAATGAGCAGTTCTTC. Protein sequence: CASSEGPSSYNEQFF.

In this sample, this clonotype turned up a few times. The J gene is TRBJ2-3, the V gene TRBV7-2; 11 bases line up with TRBD2. The CDR3 consists of 17 residues. V lost 2 bases and J lost 2; bases outside the gene matches: 6. The germline V gene encodes CDR1 SGHTA and CDR2 FQGNSA. This CDR3 reads CASSLTASGGYTDTQYF. The CDR3 DNA is TGTGCCAGCAGCTTAACCGCTAGCGGGGGGTACACAGATACGCAGTATTTT.